Here is one T cell receptor (beta chain) with its context. The target of this receptor is not known. Base qualities are not at hand, and no much larger clone is one base apart. Whole blood was collected in K2EDTA tubes by collaborating institutions according to the institutions' own protocols. For TCRbeta analysis, collaborators shipped samples as frozen whole blood, isolated PBMCs, or DNA extracted from either of those sample types. V was cut back by 6 bases and J by 7 bases, leaving a gap of 15 bases between them. The CDR3, cysteine through phenylalanine, is 13 amino acids long. Left in the record is the CDR3 DNA by itself, 39 bases read in frame from the first base. The germline V gene (reference sequence) specifies MNHEY as CDR1 and SMNVEV as CDR2. The sample is drawn from a study of blood T cell repertoires in COVID-19 (dated by TCRdb to the early 2020s). The study in broad terms: Samples from collaborators originated in the United States, Italy and Spain and spanned both the acute and convalescent phases of COVID-19. The prospective study material was composed of cDNA or gDNA derived from T cells, B-cell-depleted T cells, or PBMCs. Subjects who had been exposed to COVID-19, were actively infected with it, or had recovered from it provided the deeply sampled blood TCRbeta repertoires that made up the dataset. A freely available public database, intended as a resource for researchers studying the immune response to SARS-CoV-2, is where the repertoires were released. The samples were drawn from the first 160 participants of the ongoing ImmuneRACE study and from under 1,500 subjects provided by 6 global collaborators. Nearly every sample came with metadata listing a de-identified subject ID, COVID-19 status, age in years and sex. Where HLA class I and class II types were available, the types were taken from metadata supplied by the sample provider, not from assay-based typing.

TCRbeta CDR3 regions were amplified from genomic DNA by means of the immunoSEQ Assay, a bias-controlled multiplex PCR. The authors processed their data as follows. Nucleated cell counts per sample were estimated from amplification of reference gene primers within the assay. Sequence reads were collapsed and filtered to measure the absolute abundance of every unique TCRbeta CDR3 rearrangement. For each sample, productive Simpson clonality was calculated as the square root of Simpson's diversity index over productive rearrangements. TCRdb stores this immuneACCESS table with in-frame sequences only. Part of the clones is absent; in the studies checked, under half of the shortfall reflects unresolved V genes, and no reason is known for the rest. V, J and clone size are taken as reported in that table, and D and trimming were inferred from the DNA itself. The sample table shows 85,000 to 110,000 clones, and about 90% are seen once. The ten most abundant clones make up 3.5% to 4% of the sample.

The investigation overall reported the following: Clinical and demographic metadata were provided uncurated, with the amount varying by source and participant.

The sequence joins TRBV27 to TRBJ1-1; a weak D assignment points to TRBD1 (5 bases agree). The origin of this receptor is a woman in her sixties with acute or convalescent COVID-19. Material: peripheral blood. CDR3 region: CASRKFGGIEAFF. The DNA is TGTGCCAGCAGGAAGTTTGGGGGGATTGAAGCTTTCTTT.